This TCR beta chain was profiled in a study of cytomegalovirus exposure and HLA in healthy donors. This clone appeared a few times. Amplification used 60 Vbeta primers and 13 Jbeta primers. TCRdb's copy holds only in-frame clones and misses some; the assay was immunoSEQ multiplex PCR. The sample lists 120,000 or so clones, 60% to 85% occurring once. This TCR was sampled from a man aged 25 to 45 in good health and CMV-seronegative. The source material was PBMCs.

The DNA for the CDR3 is TGTGCCAGCAGCCCCCAGGGGGACACCGGGGAGCTGTTTTTT. Its protein product is CASSPQGDTGELFF. This chain links TRBV6-5 with TRBJ2-2; 7 positions match TRBD1. The CDR3 length is 14 residues. Losses at the gene ends were 6 bases for V and 3 bases for J; bases not matched to a gene: 4. Germline CDR1 reads MNHEY; CDR2 reads SVGAGI.